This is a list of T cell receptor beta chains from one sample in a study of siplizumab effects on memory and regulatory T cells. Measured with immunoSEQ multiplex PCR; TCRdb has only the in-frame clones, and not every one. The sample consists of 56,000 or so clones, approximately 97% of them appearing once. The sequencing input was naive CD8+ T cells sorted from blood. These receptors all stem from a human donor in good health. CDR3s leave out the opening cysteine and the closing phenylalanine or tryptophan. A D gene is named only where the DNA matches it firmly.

CDR3: ASRRAVQYGYT; V: TRBV2; D: NA
CDR3: ASSSDAYEQY; V: TRBV11-2; D: NA
CDR3: AISESSNQPQH; V: TRBV10-3; D: NA
CDR3: ASQGSVGTDTQY; V: TRBV2; D: NA
CDR3: SVFALPQH; V: TRBV29-1; D: NA
CDR3: AWEDRNTEAF; V: TRBV30; D: NA
CDR3: ASSLRGDSGYT; V: TRBV5-6; D: NA
CDR3: ASGRSSAGQSRANVLT; V: TRBV12-5; D: NA
CDR3: ASSLKDRLNNEQF; V: TRBV5-6; D: TRBD1
CDR3: ASSIDELAGVAGELF; V: TRBV19; D: TRBD2